These 14 T cell receptor beta chains originate from one sample sequenced in a study of T cells in localized non-small cell lung cancer. Libraries were prepared by immunoSEQ multiplex PCR; TCRdb keeps only in-frame clonotypes and omits some of them. The top ten hold approximately 9.5% of the sample, which has fewer than 3,000 clones, about a quarter seen once. Sequences were derived from lung tumor tissue, sampled before any cancer treatment. The receptors originated from a woman aged 35 to 69 with stage I squamous cell lung carcinoma.

The CDR3: CASSLYLGVRGKAFF. The DNA of the CDR3 is TGCGCCAGCAGCCTGTACCTTGGGGTGAGGGGTAAAGCTTTCTTT. The rearrangement uses TRBV4-1 and TRBJ1-1, with a tentative D call TRBD1 (5 bases). Trimming pared 4 bases from V and 9 bases from J, leaving 21 bases between. The CDR3 extends over 15 amino acids. The germline gives CDR1 MGHRA, CDR2 YSYEKL.

This sequence joins TRBV5-1 and TRBJ2-5; D is possibly TRBD2 (6 bases). Trimming stripped 8 bases from V and 5 bases from J, with 19 bases between. This CDR3 comprises 14 residues. Per the germline V gene, CDR1 is SGHRS and CDR2 is YFSETQ. The DNA of the CDR3 is TGCGCCAGTTCCCTTGGCGGGGCCGCGGAGACCCAGTACTTC. It codes for CASSLGGAAETQYF.

This clone was seen a handful of times. V and J are TRBV28 and TRBJ1-5, with D perhaps matching TRBD1 (5 bases). Germline CDR1 is MDHEN and CDR2 is SYDVKM. This CDR3 spans 17 amino acids. Trimming pared 8 bases from V and 5 bases from J, leaving 25 bases between. The CDR3 DNA sequence: TGTGCCAGCGGAGACCCCCGAGGGGTGGGGGTGGATCAGCCCCAGCATTTT. This encodes CASGDPRGVGVDQPQHF.

The chain combines TRBV29-1 with TRBJ2-1; 13 nucleotides match TRBD2. The CDR3 contains 16 residues. With V trimmed by 0 bases and J by 8 bases, 7 bases remained unmatched. CDR1 is SQVTM and CDR2 is ANQGSEA in the germline V gene. The CDR3 coding sequence is TGCAGCGTTGAAGAGATCGAGACTAGCGGGAGGTATGAGCAGTTCTTC. It codes for CSVEEIETSGRYEQFF.

This clone has only a few counts. The gene calls are TRBV6-8 and TRBJ2-7; 11 nucleotides line up with TRBD2. Per the germline V gene, CDR1 is MNHGY and CDR2 is SAAAGT. Trimming at V came to 10 bases and at J to 1 base, leaving 12 bases not matched to a gene. This CDR3 is built from 16 residues. The CDR3 reads CAIGRLAGGVSYEQYF. Written as DNA, the CDR3 is TGTGCCATCGGGAGGCTAGCGGGAGGAGTATCCTACGAGCAGTACTTC.

The chain is built from TRBV5-1 and TRBJ1-1; D is undetermined. The germline V gene has CDR1 SGHRS and CDR2 YFSETQ. Trimming stripped 6 bases from V and 3 bases from J, with 15 bases between. This CDR3 spans 14 amino acids. The CDR3 is CASMGWGSDTEAFF. Here the CDR3 DNA reads TGCGCCAGCATGGGGTGGGGATCGGACACTGAAGCTTTCTTT.

The J gene is TRBJ2-1, the V gene TRBV19; TRBD2 is a possible D gene (6 bases). The CDR3 runs 16 residues. Between the trimmed V and J ends, which lost 5 bases and 1 base, there was a span of 15 bases. CDR1 is LNHDA, CDR2 SQIVND, per germline (reference sequence). The CDR3 DNA reads as TGTGCCAGTAGTGTACCGGGGGAGTTATCCTACAATGAGCAGTTCTTC. Amino acids: CASSVPGELSYNEQFF.

This clone was found a few times. The rearrangement uses TRBV6-8 and TRBJ2-1, with a tentative D call TRBD2 (6 bases). The CDR3 contains 13 residues. Per germline, CDR1 MNHGY and CDR2 SAAAGT. Deletions cut 6 bases from V and 8 bases from J, with 14 bases between. The CDR3 sequence: CASSIPGSHEQFF. The CDR3 bases are TGTGCCAGCAGCATCCCCGGGAGCCATGAGCAGTTCTTC.

The chain employs TRBV18 and TRBJ2-5, with D possibly matching TRBD2 (5 bases). This CDR3 comprises 15 residues. The V gene's germline CDR1 is KGHSH and CDR2 LQKENI. V was clipped by 3 bases and J by 3 bases, with 14 bases between them. The CDR3 region is CASSPRTGGKETQYF. In DNA form, the CDR3 reads TGTGCCAGCTCACCCCGGACCGGAGGCAAAGAGACCCAGTACTTC.

This clone is medium-sized in the sample. The chain employs TRBV11-3 and TRBJ1-2; the match to TRBD1 covers 10 bases. The length of the CDR3 is 15 residues. The V segment lost 5 bases and the J segment 2 bases; nucleotides outside the gene matches: 5. Looked up from germline, CDR1 is SGHNT and CDR2 is YENEEA. CDR3 protein: CASSKRDRGNYGYTF. CDR3 sequence (DNA): TGTGCCAGCAGCAAGCGGGACAGGGGCAACTATGGCTACACCTTC.

V and J are TRBV6-8 and TRBJ1-5; 8 nucleotides line up with TRBD1. Germline CDR1 and CDR2: MNHGY and SAAAGT. The J segment lost 5 bases and the V segment lost 0 bases, leaving 9 bases of the junction unmatched. This CDR3 is built from 17 residues. CDR3 loop: CASSYSSRATGDQPQHF. In nucleotides, the CDR3 is TGTGCCAGCAGTTACTCGAGTCGAGCGACAGGGGATCAGCCCCAGCATTTT.

There are a few counts of this clone. The chain recombines TRBV11-3 with TRBJ2-7; 8 bases map to TRBD2. Germline V gene lookup returns CDR1 SGHNT and CDR2 YENEEA. The junction had 6 bases not matched to a gene; V was cut back by 5 bases and J by 3 bases. This CDR3 has 14 residues. The CDR3 DNA follows: TGTGCCAGCAGCCTGTTAGGGACTAGCTACGAGCAGTACTTC. It yields the protein CASSLLGTSYEQYF.

The genes are TRBV5-1 and TRBJ2-1; D uncertain. Germline CDR1 reads SGHRS; CDR2 reads YFSETQ. This CDR3 comprises 15 residues. Trimming shortened V by 4 bases and J by 8 bases, and 19 bases separated the two germline ends. Here the CDR3 reads CASSPELLDVDEQFF. The CDR3 nucleotides are TGCGCCAGCAGCCCCGAACTGCTAGATGTGGATGAGCAGTTCTTC. Variable domain in full (rest from reference TRBV5-1 and TRBJ2-1): KAGVTQTPRYLIKTRGQQVTLSCSPISGHRSVSWYQQTPGQGLQFLFEYFSETQRNKGNFPGRFSGRQFSNSRSEMNVSTLELGDSALYLCASSPELLDVDEQFFGPGTRLTVL.

The V and J genes are TRBV9 and TRBJ2-7, with 11 bases aligning to TRBD1. The CDR3 is 13 residues long. Germline loops: CDR1 SGDLS, CDR2 YYNGEE. The V and J ends lost 5 bases and 5 bases, in that order; junction bases with no gene match: 3. The CDR3 coding sequence is TGTGCCAGCAGTGGGACAGGGGGTAACGAGCAGTACTTC. Protein sequence: CASSGTGGNEQYF.